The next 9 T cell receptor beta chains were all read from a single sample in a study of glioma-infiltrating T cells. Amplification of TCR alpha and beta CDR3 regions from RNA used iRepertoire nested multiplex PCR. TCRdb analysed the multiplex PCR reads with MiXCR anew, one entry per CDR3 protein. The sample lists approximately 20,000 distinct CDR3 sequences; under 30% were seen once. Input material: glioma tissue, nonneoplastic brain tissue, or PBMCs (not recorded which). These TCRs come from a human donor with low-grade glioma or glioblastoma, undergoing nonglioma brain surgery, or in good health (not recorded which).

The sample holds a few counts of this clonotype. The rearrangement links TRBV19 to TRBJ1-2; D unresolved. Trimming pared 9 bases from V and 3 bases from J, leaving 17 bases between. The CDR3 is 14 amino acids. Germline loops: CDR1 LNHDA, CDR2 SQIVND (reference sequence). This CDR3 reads CASSPPQEYYGYTF. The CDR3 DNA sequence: TGTGCCAGCAGCCCCCCCCAGGAATACTATGGCTACACCTTC.

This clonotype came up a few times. This CDR3 reads CSATQGSPSGANVLTF. The CDR3 DNA sequence: TGCAGTGCGACACAGGGGTCACCCTCTGGGGCCAACGTCCTGACTTTC. This chain connects TRBV20-1 to TRBJ2-6; 7 nucleotides align to TRBD1. V lost 6 bases to trimming and J lost 0 bases; unmatched junction nucleotides: 8. Germline values: CDR1 DFQATT, CDR2 SNEGSKA (reference sequence). This CDR3 has 16 residues.

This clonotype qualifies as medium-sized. The CDR3 region is CASSRGLRYGYNQPQHF. CDR3 nucleotide sequence: TGTGCCAGCAGCAGGGGACTGCGGTACGGGTACAATCAGCCCCAGCATTTT. This chain joins TRBV7-2 and TRBJ1-5; D possibly corresponds to TRBD1 (5 bases). The V and J ends lost 5 bases and 3 bases respectively, with 20 bases between them. The CDR3 sequence is 17 residues long. The V gene's germline CDR1 is SGHTA and CDR2 FQGNSA.

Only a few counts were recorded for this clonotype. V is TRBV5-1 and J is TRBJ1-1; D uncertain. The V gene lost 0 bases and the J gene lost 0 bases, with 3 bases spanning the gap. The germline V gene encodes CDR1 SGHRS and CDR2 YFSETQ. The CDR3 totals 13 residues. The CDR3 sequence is CASSLVLNTEAFF. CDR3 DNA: TGCGCCAGCAGCTTGGTTCTGAACACTGAAGCTTTCTTT. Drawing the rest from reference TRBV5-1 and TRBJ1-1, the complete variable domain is KAGVTQTPRYLIKTRGQQVTLSCSPISGHRSVSWYQQTPGQGLQFLFEYFSETQRNKGNFPGRFSGRQFSNSRSEMNVSTLELGDSALYLCASSLVLNTEAFFGQGTRLTVV.

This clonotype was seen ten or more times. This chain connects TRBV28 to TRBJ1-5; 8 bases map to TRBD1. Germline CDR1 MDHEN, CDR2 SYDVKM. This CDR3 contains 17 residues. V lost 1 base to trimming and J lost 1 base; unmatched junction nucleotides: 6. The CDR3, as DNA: TGTGCCAGCAGTTTATCCCCGACAGGGGTGAGCAATCAGCCCCAGCATTTT. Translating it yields CASSLSPTGVSNQPQHF.

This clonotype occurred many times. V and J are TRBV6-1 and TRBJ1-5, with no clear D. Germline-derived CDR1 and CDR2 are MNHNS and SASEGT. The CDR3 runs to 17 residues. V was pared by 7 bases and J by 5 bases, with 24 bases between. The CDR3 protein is CASKVWLGESVHQPQHF. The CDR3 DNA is TGTGCCAGCAAAGTGTGGCTGGGTGAGTCTGTACATCAGCCCCAGCATTTT.

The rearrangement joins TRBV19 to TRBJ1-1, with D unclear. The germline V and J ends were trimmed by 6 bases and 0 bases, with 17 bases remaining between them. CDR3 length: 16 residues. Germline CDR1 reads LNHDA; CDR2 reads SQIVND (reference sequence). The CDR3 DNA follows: TGTGCCAGTAGCGCCCTTACCGTCAGCATGAACACTGAAGCTTTCTTT. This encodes CASSALTVSMNTEAFF.

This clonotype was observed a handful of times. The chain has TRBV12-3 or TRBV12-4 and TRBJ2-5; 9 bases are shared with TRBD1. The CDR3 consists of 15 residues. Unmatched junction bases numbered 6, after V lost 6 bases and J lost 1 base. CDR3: CASRLQGAAQETQYF. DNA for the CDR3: TGTGCCAGCAGGTTACAGGGGGCAGCCCAAGAGACCCAGTACTTC.

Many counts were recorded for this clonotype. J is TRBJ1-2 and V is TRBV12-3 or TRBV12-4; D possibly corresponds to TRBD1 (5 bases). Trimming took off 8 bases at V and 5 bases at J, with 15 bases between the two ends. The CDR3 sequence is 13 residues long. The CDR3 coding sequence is TGTGCCAGCGGCACAGGTTTTGCTTATGGCTACACCTTC. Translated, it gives CASGTGFAYGYTF.